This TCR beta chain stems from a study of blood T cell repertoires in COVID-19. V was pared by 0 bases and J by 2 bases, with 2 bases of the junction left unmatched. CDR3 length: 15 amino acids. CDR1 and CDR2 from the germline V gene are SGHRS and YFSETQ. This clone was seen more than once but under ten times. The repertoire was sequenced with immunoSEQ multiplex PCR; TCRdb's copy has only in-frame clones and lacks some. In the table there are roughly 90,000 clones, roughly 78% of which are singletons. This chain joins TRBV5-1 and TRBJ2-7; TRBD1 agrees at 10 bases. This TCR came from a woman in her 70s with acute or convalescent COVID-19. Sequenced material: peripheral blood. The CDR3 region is CASSLAGTGAYEQYF. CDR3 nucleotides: TGCGCCAGCAGCTTGGCGGGGACAGGGGCCTACGAGCAGTACTTC.